This paragraph covers one TCR beta chain sequence. The immunoSEQ assay was v3.0, run at survey level. Profiled with immunoSEQ multiplex PCR; TCRdb holds only in-frame clones, not every one. The sample includes fewer than 30,000 clones, roughly four fifths of them seen just once. The data are from a study of long-term antiretroviral therapy in people with HIV. V lost 1 base and J 0 bases, leaving 13 bases between the germline ends. Germline CDR1 is SGHVS and CDR2 is FQNEAQ. This CDR3 has 17 residues. The TCR sequence derives from a young man with HIV. V usage is TRBV7-8 and J usage is TRBJ1-5; no definite D call. The source material was unsorted PBMCs, sampled 0.7 years before starting antiretroviral therapy. In nucleotides, the CDR3 is TGTGCCAGCAGCTTAGATGAAGAGATGTATAGCAATCAGCCCCAGCATTTT. Translating gives CASSLDEEMYSNQPQHF.